The 11 T cell receptor beta chains below come from one sample, sequenced in a study of cytomegalovirus exposure and HLA in healthy donors. Vbeta (60) and Jbeta (13) primers were used in the PCR. Profiled with immunoSEQ multiplex PCR; TCRdb holds only in-frame clones, not every one. The sample gives 80,000 or so clones, around three quarters of which show up once; around an eighth is in the top ten. Specimen: PBMCs. These receptor sequences come from a male donor in good health and CMV-seropositive.

The table lists this clone with a few counts. The rearrangement links TRBV5-1 to TRBJ2-2, with 12 bases that match TRBD2. The CDR3 loop spans 18 amino acids. J gave up 6 bases and V 1 base, and 10 bases lay outside the gene matches. CDR1 is SGHRS and CDR2 is YFSETQ in the germline V gene. CDR3 protein: CASSLRLAGGPSSGELFF. CDR3 coding DNA: TGCGCCAGCAGCTTGAGGCTAGCGGGGGGGCCGTCCTCCGGGGAGCTGTTTTTT.

This CDR3 reads CASSLGGVGNYGYTF. In DNA, the CDR3 is TGTGCCAGCAGCTTAGGCGGGGTGGGAAACTATGGCTACACCTTC. The V gene is TRBV7-2, the J gene TRBJ1-2, with no clear D. Germline lookup yields CDR1 SGHTA and CDR2 FQGNSA. The V end lost 1 base, the J end lost 2 bases, and 11 bases lay between the germline ends. The length of the CDR3 is 15 residues. The full variable domain, completed using reference TRBV7-2 and TRBJ1-2, is GAGVSQSPSNKVTEKGKDVELRCDPISGHTALYWYRQSLGQGLEFLIYFQGNSAPDKSGLPSDRFSAERTGGSVSTLTIQRTQQEDSAVYLCASSLGGVGNYGYTFGSGTRLTVV.

In this sample, this clone turned up a few times. The V gene is TRBV5-4, the J gene TRBJ1-5, with 8 bases that match TRBD1. This CDR3 comprises 15 residues. Germline CDR1 reads SGHNT; CDR2 reads YYREEE (reference sequence). The V gene end was trimmed by 4 bases and the J gene end by 4 bases; junction bases not matched to a gene: 7. Here the CDR3 reads CASSQRDRPNQPQHF. The CDR3 DNA reads TGTGCCAGCAGCCAGCGGGACAGGCCGAATCAGCCCCAGCATTTT.

This rearrangement joins TRBV4-1 to TRBJ1-1, with D perhaps matching TRBD1 (6 bases). In germline, CDR1 is MGHRA, CDR2 YSYEKL. CDR3 length: 14 amino acids. V was clipped by 4 bases and J by 6 bases, with 15 bases between them. The CDR3 nucleotides are TGCGCCAGCAGCCCACACATTGGGACATCTGAAGCTTTCTTT. The encoded protein is CASSPHIGTSEAFF.

In its sample, this clone was seen a few times. The chain carries TRBV29-1 and TRBJ2-1; 8 nucleotides match TRBD2. Trimming at V came to 6 bases and at J to 4 bases, leaving 11 bases not matched to a gene. This CDR3 has 15 amino acids. Germline V gives CDR1 SQVTM, CDR2 ANQGSEA. The CDR3 DNA follows: TGCAGCGTCACCGGGACTAGAGGGAAATACAATGAGCAGTTCTTC. The encoded protein is CSVTGTRGKYNEQFF.

The chain links TRBV6-6 to TRBJ2-7; D is unresolved. The CDR3 has 13 residues. V lost 3 bases, J lost 2 bases, and 8 bases lay in between. The V gene's germline CDR1 is MNHNY and CDR2 SVGAGI (reference sequence). CDR3 in DNA: TGTGCCAGCAGTTATACTGGGCCCTACGAGCAGTACTTC. Encoded protein: CASSYTGPYEQYF.

This chain joins TRBV6-5 and TRBJ1-3; the D gene is possibly TRBD1 (6 bases). The CDR3 spans 14 residues. V lost 2 bases, J lost 2 bases, and 7 bases lay in between. Germline CDR1 reads MNHEY; CDR2 reads SVGAGI. CDR3: CASSYEGAGNTIYF. Here the CDR3 DNA reads TGTGCCAGCAGTTACGAGGGGGCTGGAAACACCATATATTTT.

This clone was observed a single time. V and J are TRBV5-1 and TRBJ1-1; D not certain. The CDR3 covers 12 residues. The ends were cut back, 0 bases at V and 8 bases at J, with 8 bases in the middle. Germline V gives CDR1 SGHRS, CDR2 YFSETQ. The CDR3 region is CASSLVATEAFF. For the CDR3, the DNA is TGCGCCAGCAGCTTGGTGGCAACCGAAGCTTTCTTT.

The chain employs TRBV28 and TRBJ1-2; 8 bases are a match to TRBD1. Trimming cost V 1 base and J 6 bases; bases outside gene matches: 1. CDR3 length: 13 residues. The V gene's germline CDR1 is MDHEN and CDR2 SYDVKM. The DNA for the CDR3 is TGTGCCAGCAGTTTATCAGGGGGCAATGGCTACACCTTC. Translation: CASSLSGGNGYTF.

This clone was seen only a few times. This chain uses TRBV2 with TRBJ1-2, with unresolved D. Germline CDR1 SNHLY, CDR2 FYNNEI. The CDR3 loop spans 13 amino acids. V was trimmed by 3 bases and J by 4 bases, leaving 9 bases between them. CDR3 DNA: TGTGCCAGCAGTGACCTCTCGTCCTATGGCTACACCTTC. Encoded protein: CASSDLSSYGYTF.

This sequence joins TRBV2 and TRBJ2-2; 9 bases fit TRBD1. Trimming at V came to 3 bases and at J to 5 bases, leaving 4 bases not matched to a gene. Per germline, CDR1 SNHLY and CDR2 FYNNEI. The CDR3 is 15 residues long. In DNA form, the CDR3 reads TGTGCCAGCAGTGAGACAGGGGGTTGGACCGGGGAGCTGTTTTTT. Its translation: CASSETGGWTGELFF.